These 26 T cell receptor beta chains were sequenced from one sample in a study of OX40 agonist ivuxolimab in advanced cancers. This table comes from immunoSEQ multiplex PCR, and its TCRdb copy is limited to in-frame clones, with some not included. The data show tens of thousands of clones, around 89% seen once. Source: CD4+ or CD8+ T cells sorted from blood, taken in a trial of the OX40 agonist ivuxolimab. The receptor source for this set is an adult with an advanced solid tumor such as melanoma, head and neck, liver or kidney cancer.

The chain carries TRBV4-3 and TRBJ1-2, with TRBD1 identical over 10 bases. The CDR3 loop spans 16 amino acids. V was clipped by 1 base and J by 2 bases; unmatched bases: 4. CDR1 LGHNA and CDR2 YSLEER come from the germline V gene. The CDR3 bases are TGCGCCAGCAGCCAAGGCCGACAGGGGGCGAACTATGGCTACACCTTC. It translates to CASSQGRQGANYGYTF.

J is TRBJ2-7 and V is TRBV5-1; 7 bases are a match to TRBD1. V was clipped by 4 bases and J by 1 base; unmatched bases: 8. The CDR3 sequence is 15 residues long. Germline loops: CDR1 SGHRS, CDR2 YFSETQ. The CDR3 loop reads CASSPTTTGSYEQYF. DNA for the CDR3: TGCGCCAGCAGCCCAACTACGACAGGGTCCTACGAGCAGTACTTC.

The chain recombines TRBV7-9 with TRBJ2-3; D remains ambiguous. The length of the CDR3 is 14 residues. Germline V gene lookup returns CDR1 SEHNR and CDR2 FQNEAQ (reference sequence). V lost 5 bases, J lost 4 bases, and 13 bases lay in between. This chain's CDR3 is CASSPPGVADTQYF. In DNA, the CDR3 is TGTGCCAGCAGCCCCCCGGGCGTAGCAGATACGCAGTATTTT.

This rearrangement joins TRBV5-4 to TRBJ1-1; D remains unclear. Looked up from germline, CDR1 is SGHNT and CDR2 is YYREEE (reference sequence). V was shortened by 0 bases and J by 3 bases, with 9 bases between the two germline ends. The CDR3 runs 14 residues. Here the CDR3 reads CASSLGFEDTEAFF. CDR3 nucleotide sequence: TGTGCCAGCAGCTTGGGGTTTGAGGACACTGAAGCTTTCTTT. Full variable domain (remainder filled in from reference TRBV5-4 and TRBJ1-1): ETGVTQSPTHLIKTRGQQVTLRCSSQSGHNTVSWYQQALGQGPQFIFQYYREEENGRGNFPPRFSGLQFPNYSSELNVNALELDDSALYLCASSLGFEDTEAFFGQGTRLTVV.

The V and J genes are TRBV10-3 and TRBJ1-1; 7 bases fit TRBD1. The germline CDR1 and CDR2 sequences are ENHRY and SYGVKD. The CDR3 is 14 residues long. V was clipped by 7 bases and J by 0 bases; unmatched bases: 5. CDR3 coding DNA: TGTGCCATCAAACCGGGACAGTTGAACACTGAAGCTTTCTTT. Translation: CAIKPGQLNTEAFF.

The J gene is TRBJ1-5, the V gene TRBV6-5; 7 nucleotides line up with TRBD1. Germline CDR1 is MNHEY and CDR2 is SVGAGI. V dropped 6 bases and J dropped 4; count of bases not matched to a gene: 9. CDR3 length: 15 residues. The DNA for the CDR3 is TGTGCCAGCAGACGCAACAGGGGAGAGAATCAGCCCCAGCATTTT. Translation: CASRRNRGENQPQHF.

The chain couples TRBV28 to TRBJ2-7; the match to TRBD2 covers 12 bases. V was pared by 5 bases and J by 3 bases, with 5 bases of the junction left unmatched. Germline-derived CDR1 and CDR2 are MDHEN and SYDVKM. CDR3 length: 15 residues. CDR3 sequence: CASSPGLAGSYEQYF. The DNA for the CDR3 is TGTGCCAGCAGTCCAGGACTAGCGGGAAGCTACGAGCAGTACTTC.

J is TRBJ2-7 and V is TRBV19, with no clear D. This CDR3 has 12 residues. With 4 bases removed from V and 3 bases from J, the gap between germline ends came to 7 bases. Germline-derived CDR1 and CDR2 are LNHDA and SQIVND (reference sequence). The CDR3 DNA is TGTGCCAGTAGTACCCCACTCTACGAGCAGTACTTC. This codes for CASSTPLYEQYF.

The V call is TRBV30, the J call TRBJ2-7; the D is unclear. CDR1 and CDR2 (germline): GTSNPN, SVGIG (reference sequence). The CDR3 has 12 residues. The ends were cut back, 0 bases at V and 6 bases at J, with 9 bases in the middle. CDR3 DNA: TGTGCCTGGAGTGTTTTAGCTGGCGAGCAGTACTTC. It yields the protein CAWSVLAGEQYF.

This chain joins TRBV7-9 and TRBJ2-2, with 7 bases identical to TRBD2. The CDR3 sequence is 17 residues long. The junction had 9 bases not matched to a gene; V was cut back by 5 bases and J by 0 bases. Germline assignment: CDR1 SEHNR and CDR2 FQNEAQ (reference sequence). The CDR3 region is CASSGRVGGPNTGELFF. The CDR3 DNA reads TGTGCCAGCAGCGGAAGAGTGGGAGGGCCGAACACCGGGGAGCTGTTTTTT.

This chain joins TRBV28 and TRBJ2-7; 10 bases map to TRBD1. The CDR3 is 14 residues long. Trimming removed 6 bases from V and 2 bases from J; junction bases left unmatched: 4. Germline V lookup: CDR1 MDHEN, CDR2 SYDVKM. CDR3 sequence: CASRAGTGAYEQYF. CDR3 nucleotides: TGTGCCAGCAGAGCCGGGACAGGGGCCTACGAGCAGTACTTC. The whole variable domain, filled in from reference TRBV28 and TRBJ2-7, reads DVKVTQSSRYLVKRTGEKVFLECVQDMDHENMFWYRQDPGLGLRLIYFSYDVKMKEKGDIPEGYSVSREKKERFSLILESASTNQTSMYLCASRAGTGAYEQYFGPGTRLTVT.

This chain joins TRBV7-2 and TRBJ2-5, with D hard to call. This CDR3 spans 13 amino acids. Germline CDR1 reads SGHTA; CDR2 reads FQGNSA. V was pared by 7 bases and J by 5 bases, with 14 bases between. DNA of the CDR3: TGTGCCAGCACCCGGCCCACGTCCGAGACCCAGTACTTC. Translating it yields CASTRPTSETQYF.

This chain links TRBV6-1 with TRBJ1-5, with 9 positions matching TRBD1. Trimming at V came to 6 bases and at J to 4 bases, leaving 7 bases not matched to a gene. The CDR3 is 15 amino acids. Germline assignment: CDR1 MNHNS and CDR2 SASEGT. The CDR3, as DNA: TGTGCCAGCAGCCGGACAGGGGTAAATAATCAGCCCCAGCATTTT. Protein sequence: CASSRTGVNNQPQHF.

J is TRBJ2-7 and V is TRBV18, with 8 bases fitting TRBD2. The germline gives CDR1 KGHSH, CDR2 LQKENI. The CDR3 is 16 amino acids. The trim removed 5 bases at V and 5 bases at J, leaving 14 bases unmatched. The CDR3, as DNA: TGTGCCAGCTCAACTCTGAAAAGCGGGAGTGGAGACGAGCAGTACTTC. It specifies CASSTLKSGSGDEQYF.

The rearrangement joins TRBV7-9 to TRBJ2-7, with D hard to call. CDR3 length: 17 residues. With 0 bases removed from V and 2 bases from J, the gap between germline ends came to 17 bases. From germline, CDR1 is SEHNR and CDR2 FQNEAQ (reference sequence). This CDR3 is CASSLASARIGTYEQYF. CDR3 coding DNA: TGTGCCAGCAGCTTAGCCTCAGCCCGGATCGGAACCTACGAGCAGTACTTC.

The CDR3 DNA reads as TGTGCCAGCAGGAAGGACGGCCAGGGGGGCTACACCTTC. Amino acids: CASRKDGQGGYTF. The V call is TRBV7-9, the J call TRBJ1-2; D may be TRBD1 (6 bases). Germline V gene sequence: CDR1 SEHNR, CDR2 FQNEAQ (reference sequence). The CDR3 covers 13 residues. The V end was cut by 6 bases, the J end by 8 bases, with 16 bases between.

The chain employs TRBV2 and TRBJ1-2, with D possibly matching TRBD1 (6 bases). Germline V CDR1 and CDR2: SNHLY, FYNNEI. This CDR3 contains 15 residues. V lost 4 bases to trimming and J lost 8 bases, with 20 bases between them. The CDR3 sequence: CASSGSGTRSLGYTF. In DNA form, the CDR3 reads TGTGCCAGCAGTGGTTCCGGGACAAGGAGTTTGGGCTACACCTTC.

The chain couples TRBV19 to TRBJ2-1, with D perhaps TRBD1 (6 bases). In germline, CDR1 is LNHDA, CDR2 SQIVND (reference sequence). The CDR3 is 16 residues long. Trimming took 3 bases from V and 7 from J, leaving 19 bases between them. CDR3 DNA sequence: TGTGCCAGTAGTATGCAGGGGTTTAGGGTTATTAATGAGCAGTTCTTC. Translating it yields CASSMQGFRVINEQFF.

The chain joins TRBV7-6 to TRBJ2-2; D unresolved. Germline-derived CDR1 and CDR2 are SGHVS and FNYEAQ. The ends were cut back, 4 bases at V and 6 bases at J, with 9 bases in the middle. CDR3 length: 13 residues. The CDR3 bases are TGTGCCAGCAGCTCCACCTCGGCCGGGGAGCTGTTTTTT. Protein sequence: CASSSTSAGELFF.

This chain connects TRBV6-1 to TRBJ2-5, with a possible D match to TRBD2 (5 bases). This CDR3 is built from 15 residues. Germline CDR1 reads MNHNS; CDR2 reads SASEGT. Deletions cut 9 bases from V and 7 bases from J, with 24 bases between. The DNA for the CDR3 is TGTGCCAGGGCTGAAGGGTGGGCGGGTTCGACGACCCAGTACTTC. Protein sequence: CARAEGWAGSTTQYF.

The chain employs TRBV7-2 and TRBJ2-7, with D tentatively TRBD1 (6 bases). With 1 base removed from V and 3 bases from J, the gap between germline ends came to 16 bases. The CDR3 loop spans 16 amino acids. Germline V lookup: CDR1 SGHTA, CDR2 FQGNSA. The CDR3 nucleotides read TGTGCCAGCAGCTTAGGTCGTGTGGACAGAGGCTACGAGCAGTACTTC. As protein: CASSLGRVDRGYEQYF.

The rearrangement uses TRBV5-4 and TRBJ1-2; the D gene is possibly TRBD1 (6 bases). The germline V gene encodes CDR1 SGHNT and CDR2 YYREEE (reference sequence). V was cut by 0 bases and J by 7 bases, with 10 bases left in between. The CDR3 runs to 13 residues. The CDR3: CASSLAGGGGYTF. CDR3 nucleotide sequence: TGTGCCAGCAGCTTGGCGGGGGGCGGTGGCTACACCTTC. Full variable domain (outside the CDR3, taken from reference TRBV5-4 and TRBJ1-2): ETGVTQSPTHLIKTRGQQVTLRCSSQSGHNTVSWYQQALGQGPQFIFQYYREEENGRGNFPPRFSGLQFPNYSSELNVNALELDDSALYLCASSLAGGGGYTFGSGTRLTVV.

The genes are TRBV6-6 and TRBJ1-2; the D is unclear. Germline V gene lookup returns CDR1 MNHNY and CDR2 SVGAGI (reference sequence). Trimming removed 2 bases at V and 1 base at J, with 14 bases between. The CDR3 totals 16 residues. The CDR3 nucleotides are TGTGCCAGCAGTTACCCCCGGGGAGCGGATAACTATGGCTACACCTTC. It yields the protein CASSYPRGADNYGYTF.

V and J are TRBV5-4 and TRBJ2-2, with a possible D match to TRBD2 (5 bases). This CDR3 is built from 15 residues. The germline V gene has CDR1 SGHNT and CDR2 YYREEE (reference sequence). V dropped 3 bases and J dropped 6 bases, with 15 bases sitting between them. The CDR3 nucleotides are TGTGCCAGCAGCTCCGCGGACCCTAGCTCCGGGGAGCTGTTTTTT. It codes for CASSSADPSSGELFF.

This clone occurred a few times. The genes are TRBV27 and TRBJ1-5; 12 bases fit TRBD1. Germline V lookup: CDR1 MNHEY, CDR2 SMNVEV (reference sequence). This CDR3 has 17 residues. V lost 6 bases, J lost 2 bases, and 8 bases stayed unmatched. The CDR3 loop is CASRKGTGGVGNQPQHF. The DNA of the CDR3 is TGTGCCAGCAGAAAAGGGACAGGGGGCGTCGGCAATCAGCCCCAGCATTTT.

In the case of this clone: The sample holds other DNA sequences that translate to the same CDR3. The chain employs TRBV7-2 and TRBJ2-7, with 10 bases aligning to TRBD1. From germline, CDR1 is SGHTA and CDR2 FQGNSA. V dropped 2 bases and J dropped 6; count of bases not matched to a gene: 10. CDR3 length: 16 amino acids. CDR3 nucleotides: TGTGCCAGCAGCTTACGGACCGGACAGGGGGAGTCCGAGCAGTACTTC. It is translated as CASSLRTGQGESEQYF.